The table lists the clone carrying this T cell receptor beta chain with a few counts. CDR1 is SEHNR and CDR2 is FQNEAQ in the germline V gene (reference sequence). Germline trimming cut 7 bases from V and 3 bases from J; bases unmatched to any gene: 15. The length of the CDR3 is 18 residues. The library came from three nested PCR rounds adapted from ARM-PCR protocols. TCRdb independently ran MiXCR on the multiplex PCR reads; one entry per CDR3 protein. The sample has about 140,000 distinct CDR3 sequences; approximately 64% are singletons. The data belong to a study of tumor and adjacent non-tumor tissue in lung cancer. Study as a whole: There were roughly 11 adenocarcinoma, a couple of squamous cell carcinoma and 1 small cell lung cancer cases.

The template was RNA from unsorted bulk tissue. Donors were chemotherapy-naive, newly diagnosed lung cancer surgical patients in China, August–November 2014. The source material was lung tumor tissue. V usage is TRBV7-9 and J usage is TRBJ2-1; 10 bases map to TRBD2. This receptor was identified in a man in his fifties or sixties with small cell lung cancer. CDR3 loop: CASIGKASGSTLYNEQFF. CDR3 coding DNA: TGTGCCAGCATTGGTAAGGCTAGCGGGAGTACCCTCTACAATGAGCAGTTCTTC.